The 25 T cell receptor beta chains below come from one sample, sequenced in a study of CD8 T cells in Susac syndrome. With random hexamers, roughly 0.45 to 1 ug RNA was reverse transcribed. A single record per CDR3 protein comes from TCRdb applying MiXCR to the immunoSEQ multiplex PCR reads. There are hundreds of thousands of distinct CDR3 sequences in the sample; about 88% occur only once, and over 0.095% lies in the top ten. Sample: CD8+ T cells from PBMCs. Receptors originate from a human donor with multiple sclerosis.

V usage is TRBV20-1 and J usage is TRBJ1-6; D not certain. Germline V gene sequence: CDR1 DFQATT, CDR2 SNEGSKA (reference sequence). This CDR3 is 15 amino acids long. V gave up 0 bases and J gave up 7 bases, with 13 bases separating them. DNA of the CDR3: TGCAGTGCTAGAGATTCGTCTGGGAGCAATTCACCCCTCCACTTT. This codes for CSARDSSGSNSPLHF.

The rearrangement links TRBV27 to TRBJ2-2; D unresolved. Between the trimmed V and J ends, which lost 3 bases and 1 base, there was a span of 6 bases. CDR3 length equals 14 residues. CDR1 and CDR2 from the germline V gene are MNHEY and SMNVEV (reference sequence). The CDR3 DNA follows: TGTGCCAGCAGTTTGGAGCAGAACACCGGGGAGCTGTTTTTT. It codes for CASSLEQNTGELFF.

V and J are TRBV2 and TRBJ2-3; 8 bases are a match to TRBD2. Germline lookup yields CDR1 SNHLY and CDR2 FYNNEI. The CDR3 length is 17 residues. V was clipped by 6 bases and J by 3 bases; unmatched bases: 14. DNA of the CDR3: TGTGCCAGCAGCCTTTACCCCCCCAGACTAGCGACAGATACGCAGTATTTT. Translation gives CASSLYPPRLATDTQYF.

Turning to this clonotype: The CDR3 carries no conserved terminal phenylalanine or tryptophan, so it likely arises from a read error. The CDR3 DNA follows: TGTGCCAGCAGTTTATCACCGGGACAGGGCTACGAGCAGTACCTC. Translating gives CASSLSPGQGYEQYL. This sequence joins TRBV27 and TRBJ2-7, with 9 bases fitting TRBD1. The germline V gene encodes CDR1 MNHEY and CDR2 SMNVEV (reference sequence). The V gene end was trimmed by 0 bases and the J gene end by 3 bases; junction bases not matched to a gene: 3. CDR3 length: 15 amino acids.

This chain links TRBV5-5 with TRBJ1-5; D is undetermined. This CDR3 has 17 residues. V was trimmed by 0 bases and J by 0 bases, leaving 13 bases between them. Germline CDR1 is SGHKS and CDR2 is YYEKEE (reference sequence). CDR3 loop: CASSLEPDGYSNQPQHF. The CDR3 DNA follows: TGTGCCAGCAGCTTGGAACCGGACGGTTATAGCAATCAGCCCCAGCATTTT.

The chain employs TRBV6-5 and TRBJ2-3, with D perhaps TRBD1 (6 bases). The CDR3 totals 18 residues. Trimming cost V 0 bases and J 0 bases, with 16 bases left between them. Germline assignment: CDR1 MNHEY and CDR2 SVGAGI. The CDR3 sequence is CASSYSPRWGPSTDTQYF. The CDR3 nucleotides read TGTGCCAGCAGTTACTCCCCCCGGTGGGGGCCTAGCACAGATACGCAGTATTTT.

This chain links TRBV19 with TRBJ1-1; a weak D match, TRBD1 (5 bases). The CDR3 runs to 13 residues. Trimming took off 3 bases at V and 1 base at J, with 6 bases between the two ends. CDR1 is LNHDA, CDR2 SQIVND, per germline (reference sequence). DNA of the CDR3: TGTGCCAGTAGTATCGGGGGGAACACTGAAGCTTTCTTT. Its protein product is CASSIGGNTEAFF.

The chain couples TRBV9 to TRBJ2-1; D gene ambiguous. V was pared by 2 bases and J by 2 bases, with 8 bases between. The V gene's germline CDR1 is SGDLS and CDR2 YYNGEE. The CDR3 length is 14 residues. CDR3 bases: TGTGCCAGCAGCGTCGCGGATACCTACAATGAGCAGTTCTTC. Translation gives CASSVADTYNEQFF.

The chain has TRBV12-3 or TRBV12-4 and TRBJ1-1; D perhaps matches TRBD1 (6 bases). This CDR3 has 16 amino acids. The V end was cut by 3 bases, the J end by 2 bases, with 16 bases between. The DNA for the CDR3 is TGTGCCAGCAGTTTGACGCTCGGCAGGGGAAACACTGAAGCTTTCTTT. Its protein product is CASSLTLGRGNTEAFF.

The chain is built from TRBV7-9 and TRBJ2-1; the D is unclear. The CDR3 spans 13 residues. Germline V CDR1 and CDR2: SEHNR, FQNEAQ (reference sequence). Trimming shortened V by 8 bases and J by 8 bases, and 16 bases separated the two germline ends. In DNA, the CDR3 is TGTGCCAGCTCCCTTATCTCTTCGGATGAGCAGTTCTTC. It encodes CASSLISSDEQFF.

This rearrangement joins TRBV7-9 to TRBJ1-6; possibly TRBD1 for D (6 bases). This CDR3 spans 15 amino acids. V was shortened by 10 bases and J by 7 bases, with 20 bases between the two germline ends. Germline values: CDR1 SEHNR, CDR2 FQNEAQ (reference sequence). The DNA of the CDR3 is TGTGCCACCTCGGGGGCAGGAATATACAATTCACCCCTCCACTTT. The encoded protein is CATSGAGIYNSPLHF.

The V and J genes are TRBV2 and TRBJ2-1; D unclear. The CDR3 is 13 amino acids. The V gene's germline CDR1 is SNHLY and CDR2 FYNNEI. V was pared by 3 bases and J by 4 bases, with 7 bases between. The CDR3 nucleotides read TGTGCCAGCAGTGAGTCCGGATACAATGAGCAGTTCTTC. Amino acid sequence: CASSESGYNEQFF.

The chain uses TRBV6-1 and TRBJ2-1, with TRBD2 matching over 10 bases. Germline V gene lookup returns CDR1 MNHNS and CDR2 SASEGT. The CDR3 runs 16 residues. V shed 6 bases and J 1 base; nucleotides not matched to a gene: 6. The CDR3 region is CASRGDSGRSYNEQFF. The CDR3, as DNA: TGTGCCAGCAGGGGGGATAGCGGGAGGTCCTACAATGAGCAGTTCTTC.

This clonotype was counted a few times. This CDR3 is CASSLGPAYEQYF. The CDR3 region has the DNA TGTGCCAGCAGTTTGGGACCTGCCTACGAGCAGTACTTC. J is TRBJ2-7 and V is TRBV12-3 or TRBV12-4; D possibly matches TRBD1 or TRBD2 (5 bases each). V was pared by 3 bases and J by 2 bases, with 8 bases between. The CDR3 runs to 13 residues.

This chain connects TRBV7-6 to TRBJ1-5; TRBD1 might be the D (6 bases). Germline-derived CDR1 and CDR2 are SGHVS and FNYEAQ. The CDR3 is 14 amino acids. With 1 base removed from V and 11 bases from J, the gap between germline ends came to 15 bases. The CDR3 is CASSLGRQVGTQHF. The CDR3 bases are TGTGCCAGCAGCTTAGGGCGACAGGTAGGGACCCAGCATTTT.

This chain uses TRBV10-3 with TRBJ2-7; no clear D. There are 12 residues in the CDR3. The V and J ends lost 4 bases and 3 bases respectively, with 7 bases between them. Germline CDR1 and CDR2: ENHRY and SYGVKD. The CDR3 coding sequence is TGTGCCATCAGTGGACGGATCTACGAGCAGTACTTC. As protein: CAISGRIYEQYF.

This chain connects TRBV7-9 to TRBJ2-1, with 7 positions matching TRBD1. V shed 5 bases and J 2 bases; nucleotides not matched to a gene: 12. The CDR3 is made up of 17 amino acids. Germline loops: CDR1 SEHNR, CDR2 FQNEAQ (reference sequence). CDR3 bases: TGTGCCAGCAGCCGATTCCCCCGGGACAGAACCTACAATGAGCAGTTCTTC. Encoded protein: CASSRFPRDRTYNEQFF. Filled out from reference TRBV7-9 and TRBJ2-1, the complete variable domain reads DTGVSQNPRHKITKRGQNVTFRCDPISEHNRLYWYRQTLGQGPEFLTYFQNEAQLEKSRLLSDRFSAERPKGSFSTLEIQRTEQGDSAMYLCASSRFPRDRTYNEQFFGPGTRLTVL.

V and J are TRBV2 and TRBJ2-4; 7 bases match TRBD2. Trimming cost V 7 bases and J 0 bases; bases outside gene matches: 9. There are 16 residues in the CDR3. The germline V gene has CDR1 SNHLY and CDR2 FYNNEI. CDR3: CASNLGLDLAKNIQYF. CDR3 nucleotide sequence: TGTGCCAGCAACCTTGGACTAGACCTAGCCAAAAACATTCAGTACTTC.

The gene calls are TRBV5-4 and TRBJ2-1; D not certain. The CDR3 is made up of 15 amino acids. Germline V gene lookup returns CDR1 SGHNT and CDR2 YYREEE (reference sequence). Trimming left V 4 bases short and J 5 bases short, with 16 bases between. CDR3 protein: CASSITVKPDNEQFF. The CDR3 region has the DNA TGTGCCAGCAGCATAACAGTTAAGCCCGACAATGAGCAGTTCTTC. Looking up the rest from reference TRBV5-4 and TRBJ2-1 gives the full variable domain: ETGVTQSPTHLIKTRGQQVTLRCSSQSGHNTVSWYQQALGQGPQFIFQYYREEENGRGNFPPRFSGLQFPNYSSELNVNALELDDSALYLCASSITVKPDNEQFFGPGTRLTVL.

The table lists this clonotype with a count of one. The CDR3 region is CASSLTRSEQFF. As DNA, the CDR3 is TGTGCCAGCAGTCTGACCCGTAGTGAGCAGTTCTTC. V usage is TRBV25-1 and J usage is TRBJ2-1; D not resolved. V was cut by 5 bases and J by 9 bases, with 11 bases left in between. The CDR3 is made up of 12 amino acids. CDR1 and CDR2 (germline): MGHDK, SYGVNS.

V and J are TRBV5-1 and TRBJ1-1; D might be TRBD1 (6 bases). CDR1 is SGHRS and CDR2 is YFSETQ in the germline V gene. There are 15 residues in the CDR3. Deletions cut 4 bases from V and 1 base from J, with 14 bases between. DNA of the CDR3: TGCGCCAGCAGCCCCAACAGGGTTGGGAACACTGAAGCTTTCTTT. Its translation is CASSPNRVGNTEAFF.

The J gene is TRBJ1-5, the V gene TRBV5-4, with TRBD1 as a possible D gene (5 bases). The CDR3 extends over 15 amino acids. Germline V lookup: CDR1 SGHNT, CDR2 YYREEE (reference sequence). V lost 6 bases and J 0 bases, leaving 13 bases between the germline ends. The CDR3 region is CASKGPGNSNQPQHF. CDR3 in DNA: TGTGCCAGCAAGGGGCCAGGAAATAGCAATCAGCCCCAGCATTTT.

The V and J genes are TRBV13 and TRBJ2-1, with 9 positions matching TRBD2. Trimming took 5 bases from V and 8 from J; bases not matched to a gene: 13. The CDR3 covers 16 residues. Germline V lookup: CDR1 PRHDT, CDR2 FYEKMQ (reference sequence). CDR3 loop: CASSARISGSNHEQFF. CDR3 bases: TGTGCCAGCAGCGCGCGGATTAGCGGGAGTAACCATGAGCAGTTCTTC.

J is TRBJ1-1 and V is TRBV6-4; unclear D gene. The germline V gene has CDR1 MRHNA and CDR2 SNTAGT. Deletions cut 2 bases from V and 8 bases from J, with 9 bases between. The CDR3 loop spans 12 amino acids. CDR3 sequence reads: CASSDGSGEAFF. DNA for the CDR3: TGTGCCAGCAGTGACGGGTCGGGCGAAGCTTTCTTT.

The chain couples TRBV6-2 or TRBV6-3 to TRBJ2-3; D perhaps matches TRBD2 (6 bases). The CDR3 runs to 15 residues. The V and J ends lost 6 bases and 0 bases respectively, with 13 bases between them. Germline CDR1 MNHEY, CDR2 SVGEGT. Here the CDR3 DNA reads TGTGCCAGCAGGAGATCGCTAGCGAGCACAGATACGCAGTATTTT. It encodes CASRRSLASTDTQYF.